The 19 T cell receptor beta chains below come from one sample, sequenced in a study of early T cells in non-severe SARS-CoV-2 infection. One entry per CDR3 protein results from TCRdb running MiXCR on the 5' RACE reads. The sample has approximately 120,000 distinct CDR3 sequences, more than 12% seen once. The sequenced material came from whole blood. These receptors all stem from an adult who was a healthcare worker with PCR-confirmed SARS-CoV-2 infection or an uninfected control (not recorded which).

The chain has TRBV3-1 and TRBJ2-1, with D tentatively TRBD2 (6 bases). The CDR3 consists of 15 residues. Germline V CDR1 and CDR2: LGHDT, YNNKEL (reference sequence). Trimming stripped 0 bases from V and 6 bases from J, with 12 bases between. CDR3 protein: CASSQDATGANEQFF. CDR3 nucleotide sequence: TGTGCCAGCAGCCAAGATGCAACGGGAGCCAATGAGCAGTTCTTC.

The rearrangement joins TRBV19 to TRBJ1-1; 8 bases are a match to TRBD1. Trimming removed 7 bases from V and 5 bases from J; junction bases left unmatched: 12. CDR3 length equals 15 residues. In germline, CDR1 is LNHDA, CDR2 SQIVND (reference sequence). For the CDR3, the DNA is TGTGCCAGTATAATGAGGGACAGGTCAGGAACTGAAGCTTTCTTT. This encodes CASIMRDRSGTEAFF.

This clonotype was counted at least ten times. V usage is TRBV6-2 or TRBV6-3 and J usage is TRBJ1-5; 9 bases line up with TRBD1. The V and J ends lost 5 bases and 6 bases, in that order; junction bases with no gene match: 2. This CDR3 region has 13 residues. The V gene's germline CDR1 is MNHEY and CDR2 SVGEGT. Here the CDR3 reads CASSGDRVQPQHF. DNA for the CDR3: TGTGCCAGCAGTGGGGACAGGGTTCAGCCCCAGCATTTT.

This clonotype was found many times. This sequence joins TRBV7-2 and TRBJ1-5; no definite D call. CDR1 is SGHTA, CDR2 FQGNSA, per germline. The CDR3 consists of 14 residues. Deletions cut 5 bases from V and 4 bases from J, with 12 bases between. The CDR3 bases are TGTGCCAGCAGCCCTAACTTGGGTAATCAGCCCCAGCATTTT. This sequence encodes CASSPNLGNQPQHF.

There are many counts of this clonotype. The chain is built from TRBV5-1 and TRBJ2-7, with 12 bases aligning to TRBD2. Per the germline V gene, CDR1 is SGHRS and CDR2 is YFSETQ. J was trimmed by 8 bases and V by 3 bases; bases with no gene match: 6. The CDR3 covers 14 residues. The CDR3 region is CASSSTSGGFQQYF. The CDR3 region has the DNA TGCGCCAGCAGCTCGACTAGCGGGGGCTTTCAGCAGTACTTC.

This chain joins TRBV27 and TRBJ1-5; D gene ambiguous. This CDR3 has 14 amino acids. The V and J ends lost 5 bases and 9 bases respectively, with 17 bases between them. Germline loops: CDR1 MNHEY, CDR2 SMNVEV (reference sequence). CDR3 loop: CASSAVSRAVPQHF. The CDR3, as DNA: TGTGCCAGCAGTGCGGTGAGTCGGGCGGTGCCCCAGCATTTT.

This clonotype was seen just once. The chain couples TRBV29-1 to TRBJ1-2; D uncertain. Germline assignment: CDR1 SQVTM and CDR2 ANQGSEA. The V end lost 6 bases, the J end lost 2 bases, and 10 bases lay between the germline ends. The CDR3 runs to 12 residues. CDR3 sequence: CSVLYSNYGYTF. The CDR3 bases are TGCAGCGTCCTATACTCCAACTATGGCTACACCTTC.

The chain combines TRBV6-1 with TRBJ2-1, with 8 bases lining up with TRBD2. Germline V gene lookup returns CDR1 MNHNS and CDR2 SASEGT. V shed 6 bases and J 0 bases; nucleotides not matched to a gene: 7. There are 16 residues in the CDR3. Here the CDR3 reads CASSRSGGSSYNEQFF. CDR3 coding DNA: TGTGCCAGCAGCCGATCGGGGGGGAGCTCCTACAATGAGCAGTTCTTC.

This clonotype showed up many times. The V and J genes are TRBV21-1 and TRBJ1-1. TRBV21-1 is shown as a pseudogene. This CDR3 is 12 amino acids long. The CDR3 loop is CASSRVNTEAFF. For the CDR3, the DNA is TGTGCCAGCAGCAGAGTTAACACTGAAGCTTTCTTT.

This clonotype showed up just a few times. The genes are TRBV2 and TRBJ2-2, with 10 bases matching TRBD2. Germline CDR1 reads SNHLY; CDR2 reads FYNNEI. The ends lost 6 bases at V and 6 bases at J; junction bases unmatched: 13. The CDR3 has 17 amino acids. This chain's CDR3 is CASRAGLAQIGAGELFF. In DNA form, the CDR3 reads TGTGCCAGCAGGGCGGGACTAGCGCAAATCGGGGCCGGGGAGCTGTTTTTT.

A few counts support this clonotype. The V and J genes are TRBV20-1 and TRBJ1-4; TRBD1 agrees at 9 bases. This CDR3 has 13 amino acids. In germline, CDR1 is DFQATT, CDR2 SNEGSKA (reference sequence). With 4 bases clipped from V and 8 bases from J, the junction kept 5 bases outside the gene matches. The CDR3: CSATGQGGEKLFF. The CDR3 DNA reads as TGCAGTGCTACGGGACAGGGAGGGGAAAAACTGTTTTTT.

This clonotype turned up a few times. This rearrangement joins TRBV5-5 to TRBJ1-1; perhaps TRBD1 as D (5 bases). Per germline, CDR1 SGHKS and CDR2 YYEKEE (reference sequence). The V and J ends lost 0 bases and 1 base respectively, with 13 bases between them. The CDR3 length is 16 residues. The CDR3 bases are TGTGCCAGCAGCTTGGCCGGGGCAGGAGGGAACACTGAAGCTTTCTTT. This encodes CASSLAGAGGNTEAFF. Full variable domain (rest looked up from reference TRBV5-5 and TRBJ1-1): DAGVTQSPTHLIKTRGQQVTLRCSPISGHKSVSWYQQVLGQGPQFIFQYYEKEERGRGNFPDRFSARQFPNYSSELNVNALLLGDSALYLCASSLAGAGGNTEAFFGQGTRLTVV.

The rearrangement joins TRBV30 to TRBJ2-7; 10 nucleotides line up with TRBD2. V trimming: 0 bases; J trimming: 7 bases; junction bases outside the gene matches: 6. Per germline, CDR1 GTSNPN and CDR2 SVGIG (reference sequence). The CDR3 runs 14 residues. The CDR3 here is CAWSVLLAGVEQYF. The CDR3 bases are TGTGCCTGGAGTGTACTTCTAGCGGGGGTTGAGCAGTACTTC. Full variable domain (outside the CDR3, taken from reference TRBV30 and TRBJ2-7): SQTIHQWPATLVQPVGSPLSLECTVEGTSNPNLYWYRQAAGRGLQLLFYSVGIGQISSEVPQNLSASRPQDRQFILSSKKLLLSDSGFYLCAWSVLLAGVEQYFGPGTRLTVT.

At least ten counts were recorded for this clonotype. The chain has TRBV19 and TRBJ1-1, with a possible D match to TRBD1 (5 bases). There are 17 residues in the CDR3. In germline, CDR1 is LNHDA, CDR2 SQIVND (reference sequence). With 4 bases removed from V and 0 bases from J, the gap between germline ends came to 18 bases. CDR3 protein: CASSNRIDRTMNTEAFF. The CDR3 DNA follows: TGTGCCAGTAGTAATCGAATCGACAGAACCATGAACACTGAAGCTTTCTTT.

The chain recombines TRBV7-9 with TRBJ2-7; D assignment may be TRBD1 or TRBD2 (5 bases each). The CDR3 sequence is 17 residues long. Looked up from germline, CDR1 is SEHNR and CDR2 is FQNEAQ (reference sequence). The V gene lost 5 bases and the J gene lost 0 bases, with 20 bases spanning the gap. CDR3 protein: CASSLGDVDWDSYEQYF. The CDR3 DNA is TGTGCCAGCAGCCTGGGGGACGTGGACTGGGACTCCTACGAGCAGTACTTC. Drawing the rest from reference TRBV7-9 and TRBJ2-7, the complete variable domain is DTGVSQNPRHKITKRGQNVTFRCDPISEHNRLYWYRQTLGQGPEFLTYFQNEAQLEKSRLLSDRFSAERPKGSFSTLEIQRTEQGDSAMYLCASSLGDVDWDSYEQYFGPGTRLTVT.

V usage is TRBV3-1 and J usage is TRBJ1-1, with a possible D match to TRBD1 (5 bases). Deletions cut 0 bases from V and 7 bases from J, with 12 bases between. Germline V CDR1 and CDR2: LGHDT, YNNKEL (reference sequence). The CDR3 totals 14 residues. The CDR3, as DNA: TGTGCCAGCAGCCAAGATGCGGGGGGAGGTGAAGCTTTCTTT. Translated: CASSQDAGGGEAFF.

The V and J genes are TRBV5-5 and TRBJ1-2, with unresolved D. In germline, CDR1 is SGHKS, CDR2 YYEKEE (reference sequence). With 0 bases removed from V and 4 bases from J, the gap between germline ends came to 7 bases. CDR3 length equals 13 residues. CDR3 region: CASSLEKLYGYTF. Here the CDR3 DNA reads TGTGCCAGCAGCTTGGAGAAGCTCTATGGCTACACCTTC.

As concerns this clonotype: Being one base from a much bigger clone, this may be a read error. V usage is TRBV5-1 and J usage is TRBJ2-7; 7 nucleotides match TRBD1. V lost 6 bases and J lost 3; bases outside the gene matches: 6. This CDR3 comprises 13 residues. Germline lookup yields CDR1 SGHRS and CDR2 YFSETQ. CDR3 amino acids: CASTGTEGYEQYF. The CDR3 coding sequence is TGCGCCAGCACCGGGACAGAGGGCTACGAGCAGTACTTC.

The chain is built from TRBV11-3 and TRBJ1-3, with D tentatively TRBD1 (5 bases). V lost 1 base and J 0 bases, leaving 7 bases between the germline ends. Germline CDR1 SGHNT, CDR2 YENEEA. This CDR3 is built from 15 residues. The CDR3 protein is CASSLGQPSGNTIYF. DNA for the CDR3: TGTGCCAGCAGCTTAGGACAGCCCTCTGGAAACACCATATATTTT.